The entry below describes one T cell receptor (beta chain). Its antigen is unknown. Per germline, CDR1 SGHRS and CDR2 YFSETQ. This CDR3 contains 15 residues. V was clipped by 3 bases and J by 4 bases; unmatched bases: 7. The PCR contained 60 Vbeta and 13 Jbeta primers. Original analysis: Unique TCR beta chains totaled roughly 80 million in a later count, with approximately 11 million of them shared. Measured with immunoSEQ multiplex PCR; TCRdb has only the in-frame clones, and not every one. From that table come the V and J calls and clone size; the DNA was used to work out D and trimming. The table lists over 250,000 clones, roughly 70% of them singletons, with under 3% in the top ten. The data are from a study of cytomegalovirus exposure and HLA in healthy donors. Study findings and constraints: The likely origin of a cluster of highly shared sequence variants was a sequencing artifact. Among the CMV-associated chains, three were confirmed in vitro as specific for CMV antigens. The Asian-associated ancestry cluster reportedly had fewer N-insertions than the approximately 670-donor mean in a later analysis.

The source of this sequence is a female donor in good health and CMV-seronegative. The rearrangement uses TRBV5-1 and TRBJ2-7, with TRBD2 matching over 10 bases. Sequenced input: PBMCs. The CDR3 spells CASSSSSGSQYEQYF. The CDR3 nucleotides read TGCGCCAGCAGCTCCTCTAGCGGGAGTCAGTACGAGCAGTACTTC.